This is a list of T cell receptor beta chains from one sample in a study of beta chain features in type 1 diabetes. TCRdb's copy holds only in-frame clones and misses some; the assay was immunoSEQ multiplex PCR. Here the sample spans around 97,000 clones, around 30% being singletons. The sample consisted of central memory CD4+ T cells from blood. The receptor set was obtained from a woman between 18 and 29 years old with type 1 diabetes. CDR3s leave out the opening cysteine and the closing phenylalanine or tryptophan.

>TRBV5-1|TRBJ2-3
ASSLSSLGARTDTQY
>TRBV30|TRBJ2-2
AWTRSGRTGELF
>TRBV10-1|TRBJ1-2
ASSEPIDGNYGYT
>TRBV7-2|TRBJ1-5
ASSLGQHSNQPQH
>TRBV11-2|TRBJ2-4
ASSPFPGLGH
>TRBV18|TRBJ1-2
ASSPPGQGAPNYGYT
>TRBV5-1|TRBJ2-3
ASRRGAGGSRGAADTQY
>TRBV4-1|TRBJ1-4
ASSQDAASGEKLF
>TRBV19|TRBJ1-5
ASSKTAGNQPQH
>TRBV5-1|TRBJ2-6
ASSFGRSNPGANVLT
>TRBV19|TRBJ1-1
ASSRGVTFPANTEAF
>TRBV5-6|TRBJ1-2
ASSLAAGGKVYGYT
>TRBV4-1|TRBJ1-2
ASSQEFTVDYGYT
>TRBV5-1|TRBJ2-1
ASSFPSGNYNEQF
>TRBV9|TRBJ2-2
ASSPTSGRAADGELF
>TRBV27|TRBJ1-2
ASNSFHGQGNGYT
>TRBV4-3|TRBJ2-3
ASSQEQGLDTQY
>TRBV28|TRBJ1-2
ASSFAAGGYGYT
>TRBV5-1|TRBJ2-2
ASSLGPTTTSGVTGELF
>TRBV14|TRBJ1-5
ASSQDAQAIQANQPQH
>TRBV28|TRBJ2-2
ASSLTGGNAGELF
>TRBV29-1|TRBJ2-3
SVTGPSGNTQY
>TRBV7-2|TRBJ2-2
ASSLRRTSNTGELF
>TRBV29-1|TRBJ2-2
SVEERQGASNTGELF
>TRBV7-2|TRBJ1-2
ASSSDSPRSYGYT
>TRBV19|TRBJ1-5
ASSPQIGARNQPQH